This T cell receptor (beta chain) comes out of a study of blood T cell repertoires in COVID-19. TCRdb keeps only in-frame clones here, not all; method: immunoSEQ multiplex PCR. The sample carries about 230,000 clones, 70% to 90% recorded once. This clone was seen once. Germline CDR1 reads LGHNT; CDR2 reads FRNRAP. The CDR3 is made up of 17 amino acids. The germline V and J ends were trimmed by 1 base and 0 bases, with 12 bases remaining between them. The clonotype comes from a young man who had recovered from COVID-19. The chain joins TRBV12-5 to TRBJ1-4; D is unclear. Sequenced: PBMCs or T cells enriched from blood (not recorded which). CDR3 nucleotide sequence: TGTGCTAGTGGTTTGGACCGTGGCGGTGCAACTAATGAAAAACTGTTTTTT. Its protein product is CASGLDRGGATNEKLFF.